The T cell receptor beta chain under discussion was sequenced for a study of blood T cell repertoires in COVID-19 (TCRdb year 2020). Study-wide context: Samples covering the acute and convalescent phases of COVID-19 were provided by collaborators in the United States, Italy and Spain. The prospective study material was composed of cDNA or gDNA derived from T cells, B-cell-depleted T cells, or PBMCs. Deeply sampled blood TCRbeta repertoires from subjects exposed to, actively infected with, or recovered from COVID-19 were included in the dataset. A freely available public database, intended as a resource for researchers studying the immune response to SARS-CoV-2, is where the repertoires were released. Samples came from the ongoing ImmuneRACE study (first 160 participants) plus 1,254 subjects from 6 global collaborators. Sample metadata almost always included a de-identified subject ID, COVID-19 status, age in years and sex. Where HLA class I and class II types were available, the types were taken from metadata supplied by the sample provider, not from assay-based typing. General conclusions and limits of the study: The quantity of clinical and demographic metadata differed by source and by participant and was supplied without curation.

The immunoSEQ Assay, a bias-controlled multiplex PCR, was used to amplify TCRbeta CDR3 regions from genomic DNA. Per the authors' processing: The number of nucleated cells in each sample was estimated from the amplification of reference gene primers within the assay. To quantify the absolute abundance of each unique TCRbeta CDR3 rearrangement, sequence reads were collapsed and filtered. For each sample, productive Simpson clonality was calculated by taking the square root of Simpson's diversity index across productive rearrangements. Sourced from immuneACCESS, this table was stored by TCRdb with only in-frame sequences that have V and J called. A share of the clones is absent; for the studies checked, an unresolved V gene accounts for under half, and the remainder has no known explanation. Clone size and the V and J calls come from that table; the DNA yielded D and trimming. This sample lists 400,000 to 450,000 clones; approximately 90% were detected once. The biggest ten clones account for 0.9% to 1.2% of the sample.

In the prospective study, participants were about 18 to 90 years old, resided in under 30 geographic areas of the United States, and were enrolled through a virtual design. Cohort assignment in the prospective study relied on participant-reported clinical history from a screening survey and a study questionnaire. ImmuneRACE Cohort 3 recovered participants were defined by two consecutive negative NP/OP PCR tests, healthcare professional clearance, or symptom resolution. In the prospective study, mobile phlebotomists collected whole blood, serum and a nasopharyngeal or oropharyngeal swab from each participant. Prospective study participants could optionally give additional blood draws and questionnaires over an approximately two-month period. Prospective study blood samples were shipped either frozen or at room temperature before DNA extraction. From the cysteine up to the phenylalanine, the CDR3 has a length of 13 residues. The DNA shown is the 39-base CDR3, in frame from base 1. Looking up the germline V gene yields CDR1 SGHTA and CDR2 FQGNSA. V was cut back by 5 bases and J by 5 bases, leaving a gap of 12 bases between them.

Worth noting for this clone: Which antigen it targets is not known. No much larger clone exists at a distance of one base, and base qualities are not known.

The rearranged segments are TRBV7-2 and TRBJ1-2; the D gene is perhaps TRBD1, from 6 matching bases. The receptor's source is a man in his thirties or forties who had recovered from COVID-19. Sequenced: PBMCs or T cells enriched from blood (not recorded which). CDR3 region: CASSRDRTYGYTF. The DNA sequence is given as TGTGCCAGCAGCCGAGACAGGACGTATGGCTACACCTTC.